This is a list of T cell receptor beta chains from one sample in a study of PD-1 blockade in classical Hodgkin lymphoma. Here immunoSEQ multiplex PCR was the method, and the copy in TCRdb shows in-frame clones only, minus some. The table includes fewer than 25,000 clones, roughly 80% detected once. The sequences come from peripheral blood mononuclear cells (PBMCs), collected at baseline. The receptors were sampled from a human donor with classical Hodgkin lymphoma. CDR3s include the opening cysteine and the closing phenylalanine or tryptophan. D genes are given only for firm matches.

>TRBJ1-2|TRBV7-2|-
CASSPTNSLSYGYTF
TGTGCCAGCAGCCCCACGAACAGTTTGAGCTATGGCTACACCTTC
>TRBJ2-5|TRBV5-1|-
CASSETTGGETQYF
TGCGCCAGCAGCGAGACTACAGGTGGAGAGACCCAGTACTTC
>TRBJ1-3|TRBV6-4|-
CASSDWTAGENTIYF
TGTGCCAGCAGTGACTGGACCGCGGGGGAAAACACCATATATTTT
>TRBJ2-2|TRBV7-2|TRBD1
CASSRPGTGTGELFF
TGTGCCAGCAGCCGTCCCGGGACAGGGACCGGGGAGCTGTTTTTT
>TRBJ2-1|TRBV2|TRBD2
CASGLAGEYNEQFF
TGTGCCAGCGGACTAGCGGGGGAGTACAATGAGCAGTTCTTC
>TRBJ2-1|TRBV7-3|-
CASSPSGTPKINEQFF
TGTGCCAGCAGCCCCTCCGGGACACCGAAGATAAATGAGCAGTTCTTC
>TRBJ1-1|TRBV27|-
CASSLYRENTEAFF
TGTGCCAGCAGTTTATACAGGGAGAACACTGAAGCTTTCTTT
>TRBJ1-6|TRBV5-6|-
CASSLVGAVPLHF
TGTGCCAGCAGCTTGGTGGGGGCGGTGCCCCTCCACTTT
>TRBJ1-5|TRBV27|TRBD1
CASSLFPPGGSNQPQHF
TGTGCCAGCAGTTTATTCCCCCCAGGGGGTAGCAATCAGCCCCAGCATTTT
>TRBJ2-3|TRBV9|TRBD2
CASSVWTSATDTQYF
TGTGCCAGCAGCGTTTGGACTAGCGCCACAGATACGCAGTATTTT
>TRBJ1-2|TRBV7-2|TRBD1
CASTHGTGYYGYTF
TGTGCCAGCACCCACGGGACAGGATACTATGGCTACACCTTC
>TRBJ2-7|TRBV7-2|-
CASSLEWGRTYEQYF
TGTGCCAGCAGCTTAGAGTGGGGTCGAACTTACGAGCAGTACTTC
>TRBJ1-2|TRBV6-5|-
CASRTGGEGYTF
TGTGCCAGCAGAACCGGGGGTGAGGGCTACACCTTC
>TRBJ2-1|TRBV18|TRBD1
CASSPRDRLNEQFF
TGTGCCAGCTCACCACGGGACAGGTTGAATGAGCAGTTCTTC
>TRBJ1-6|TRBV6-5|TRBD1
CASSYRGQGDSPLHF
TGTGCCAGCAGTTACAGGGGACAGGGGGATTCACCCCTCCACTTT
>TRBJ2-7|TRBV5-1|TRBD1
CASTLTGGPYEQYF
TGCGCCAGCACCCTTACAGGGGGCCCCTACGAGCAGTACTTC